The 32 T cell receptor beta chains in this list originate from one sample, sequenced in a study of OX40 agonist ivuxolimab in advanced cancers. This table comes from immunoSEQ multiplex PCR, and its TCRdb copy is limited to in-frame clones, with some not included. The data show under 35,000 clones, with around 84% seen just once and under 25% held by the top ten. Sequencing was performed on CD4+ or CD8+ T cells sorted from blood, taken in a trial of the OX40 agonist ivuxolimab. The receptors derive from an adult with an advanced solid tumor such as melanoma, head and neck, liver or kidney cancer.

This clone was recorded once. The CDR3 DNA reads TGTGCCAGCAGCCCACCTTATGGAGAGACCCAGTACTTC. As protein: CASSPPYGETQYF. The J gene is TRBJ2-5, the V gene TRBV11-2, with D unresolved. CDR1 is SGHAT and CDR2 is FQNNGV in the germline V gene. Trimming removed 5 bases at V and 4 bases at J, with 11 bases between. This CDR3 comprises 13 residues.

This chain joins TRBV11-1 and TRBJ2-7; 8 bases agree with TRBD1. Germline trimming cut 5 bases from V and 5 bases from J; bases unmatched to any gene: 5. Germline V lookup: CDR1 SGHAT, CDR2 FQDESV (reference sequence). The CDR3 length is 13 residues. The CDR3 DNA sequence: TGTGCCAGCAGCACCGGGACAGGAGACGAGCAGTACTTC. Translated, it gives CASSTGTGDEQYF.

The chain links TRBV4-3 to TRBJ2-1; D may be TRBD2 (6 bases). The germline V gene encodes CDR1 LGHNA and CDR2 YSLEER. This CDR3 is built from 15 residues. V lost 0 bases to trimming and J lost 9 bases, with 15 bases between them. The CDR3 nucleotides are TGCGCCAGCAGCCAAGAATCGACTAGTAGGATTGAGCAGTTCTTC. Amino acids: CASSQESTSRIEQFF.

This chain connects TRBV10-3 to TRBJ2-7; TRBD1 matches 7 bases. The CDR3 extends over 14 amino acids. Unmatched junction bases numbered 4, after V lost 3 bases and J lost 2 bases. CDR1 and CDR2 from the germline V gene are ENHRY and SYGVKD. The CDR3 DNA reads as TGTGCCATCAGTGACCGGGACAGCACCTACGAGCAGTACTTC. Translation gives CAISDRDSTYEQYF.

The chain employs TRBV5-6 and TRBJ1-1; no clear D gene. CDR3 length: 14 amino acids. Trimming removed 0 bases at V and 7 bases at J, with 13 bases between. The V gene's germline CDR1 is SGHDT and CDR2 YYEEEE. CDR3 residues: CASSLGGSMVEAFF. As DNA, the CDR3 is TGTGCCAGCAGCTTGGGTGGGAGTATGGTTGAAGCTTTCTTT.

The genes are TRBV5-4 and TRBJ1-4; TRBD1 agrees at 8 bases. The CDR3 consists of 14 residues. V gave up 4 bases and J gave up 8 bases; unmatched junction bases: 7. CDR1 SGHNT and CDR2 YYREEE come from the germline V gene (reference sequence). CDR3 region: CASSQGQGVEKLFF. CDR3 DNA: TGTGCCAGCAGCCAAGGACAGGGCGTCGAAAAACTGTTTTTT.

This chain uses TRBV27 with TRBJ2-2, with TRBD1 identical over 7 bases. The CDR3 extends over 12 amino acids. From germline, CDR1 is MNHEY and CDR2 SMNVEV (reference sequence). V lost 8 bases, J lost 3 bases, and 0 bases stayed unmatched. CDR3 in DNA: TGTGCCAGCCAGGGGGACACCGGGGAGCTGTTTTTT. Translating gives CASQGDTGELFF.

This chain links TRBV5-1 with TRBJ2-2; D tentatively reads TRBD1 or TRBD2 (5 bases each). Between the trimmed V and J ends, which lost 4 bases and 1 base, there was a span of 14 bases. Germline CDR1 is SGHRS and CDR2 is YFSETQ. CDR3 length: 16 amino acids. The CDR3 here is CASSGGPGRNTGELFF. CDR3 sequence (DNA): TGCGCCAGCAGCGGGGGTCCAGGGCGGAACACCGGGGAGCTGTTTTTT.

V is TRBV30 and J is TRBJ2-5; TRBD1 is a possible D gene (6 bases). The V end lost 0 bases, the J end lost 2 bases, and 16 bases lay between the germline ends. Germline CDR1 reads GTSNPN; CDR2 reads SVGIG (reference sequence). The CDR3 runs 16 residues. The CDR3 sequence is CAWSVGRTVTQETQYF. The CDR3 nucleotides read TGTGCCTGGAGTGTAGGCCGGACAGTTACACAAGAGACCCAGTACTTC.

CDR3 nucleotide sequence: TGCGCCAGCAGCCAAGAACTACTCGGGACGGCCAATGAAAAACTGTTTTTT. Translation gives CASSQELLGTANEKLFF. The chain has TRBV4-3 and TRBJ1-4; the D gene is possibly TRBD1 (5 bases). The CDR3 has 17 amino acids. V was pared by 0 bases and J by 5 bases, with 16 bases between. Per the germline V gene, CDR1 is LGHNA and CDR2 is YSLEER.

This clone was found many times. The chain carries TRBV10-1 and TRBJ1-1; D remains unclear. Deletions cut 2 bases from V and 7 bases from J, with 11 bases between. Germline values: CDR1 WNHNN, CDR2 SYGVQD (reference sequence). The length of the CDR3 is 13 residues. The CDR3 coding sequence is TGCGCCAGCAGTGAGGGTGACCGGGGTGAAGCTTTCTTT. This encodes CASSEGDRGEAFF.

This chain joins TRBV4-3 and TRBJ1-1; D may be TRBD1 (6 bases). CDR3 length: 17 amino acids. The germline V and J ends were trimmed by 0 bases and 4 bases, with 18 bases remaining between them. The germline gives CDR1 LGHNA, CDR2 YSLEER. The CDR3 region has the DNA TGCGCCAGCAGCCAAGATCTAACAGGGCGGGGGGGCACTGAAGCTTTCTTT. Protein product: CASSQDLTGRGGTEAFF.

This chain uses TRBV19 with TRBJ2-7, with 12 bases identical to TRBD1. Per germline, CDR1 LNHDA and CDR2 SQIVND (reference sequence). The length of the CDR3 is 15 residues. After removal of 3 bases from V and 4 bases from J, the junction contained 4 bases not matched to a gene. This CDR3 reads CASSIGTGGAYEQYF. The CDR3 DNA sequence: TGTGCCAGTAGTATTGGGACAGGGGGCGCGTACGAGCAGTACTTC.

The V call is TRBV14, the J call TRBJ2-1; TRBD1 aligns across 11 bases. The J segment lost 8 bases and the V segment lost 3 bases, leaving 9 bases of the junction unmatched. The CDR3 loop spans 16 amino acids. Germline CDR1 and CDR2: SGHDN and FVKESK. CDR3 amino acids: CASSHIGQGALYEQFF. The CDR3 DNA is TGTGCCAGCAGCCATATCGGACAGGGGGCTCTCTATGAGCAGTTCTTC.

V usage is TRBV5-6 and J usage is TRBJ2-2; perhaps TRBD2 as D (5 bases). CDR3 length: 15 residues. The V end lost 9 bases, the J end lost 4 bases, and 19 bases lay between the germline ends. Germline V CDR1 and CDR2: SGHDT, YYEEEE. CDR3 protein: CATSHPGVITGELFF. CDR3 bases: TGTGCCACCTCCCATCCCGGGGTAATCACCGGGGAGCTGTTTTTT. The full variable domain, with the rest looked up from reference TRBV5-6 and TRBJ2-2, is DAGVTQSPTHLIKTRGQQVTLRCSPKSGHDTVSWYQQALGQGPQFIFQYYEEEERQRGNFPDRFSGHQFPNYSSELNVNALLLGDSALYLCATSHPGVITGELFFGEGSRLTVL.

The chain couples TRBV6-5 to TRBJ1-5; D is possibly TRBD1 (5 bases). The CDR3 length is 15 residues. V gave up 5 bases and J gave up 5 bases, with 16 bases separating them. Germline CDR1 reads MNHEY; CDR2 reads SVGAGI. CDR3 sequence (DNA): TGTGCCAGCAGTAACTTGAGGGGTAACGATCAGCCCCAGCATTTT. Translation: CASSNLRGNDQPQHF.

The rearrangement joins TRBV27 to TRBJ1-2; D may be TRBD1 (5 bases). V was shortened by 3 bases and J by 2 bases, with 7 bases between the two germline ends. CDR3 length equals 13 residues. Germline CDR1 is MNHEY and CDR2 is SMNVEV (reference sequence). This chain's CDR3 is CASSFRQNYGYTF. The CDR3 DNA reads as TGTGCCAGCAGTTTTCGACAGAACTATGGCTACACCTTC.

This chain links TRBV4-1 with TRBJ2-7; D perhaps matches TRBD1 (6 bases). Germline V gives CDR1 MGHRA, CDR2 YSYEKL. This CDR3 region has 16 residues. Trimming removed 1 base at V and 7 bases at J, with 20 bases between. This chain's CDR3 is CASSQVLRGQGVEQYF. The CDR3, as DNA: TGCGCCAGCAGCCAAGTTCTTAGGGGACAAGGGGTGGAGCAGTACTTC.

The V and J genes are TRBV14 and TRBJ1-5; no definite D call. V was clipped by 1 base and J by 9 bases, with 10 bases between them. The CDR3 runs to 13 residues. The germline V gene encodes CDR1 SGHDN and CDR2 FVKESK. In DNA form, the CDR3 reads TGTGCCAGCAGCCAAGGTGGATATTCGCCCCAGCATTTT. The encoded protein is CASSQGGYSPQHF.

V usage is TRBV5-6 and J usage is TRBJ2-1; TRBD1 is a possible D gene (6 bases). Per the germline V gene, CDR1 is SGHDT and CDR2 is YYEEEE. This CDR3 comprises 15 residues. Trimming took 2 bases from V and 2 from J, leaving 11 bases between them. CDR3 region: CASSFPGAAYNEQFF. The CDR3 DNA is TGTGCCAGCAGCTTTCCAGGGGCGGCCTACAATGAGCAGTTCTTC.

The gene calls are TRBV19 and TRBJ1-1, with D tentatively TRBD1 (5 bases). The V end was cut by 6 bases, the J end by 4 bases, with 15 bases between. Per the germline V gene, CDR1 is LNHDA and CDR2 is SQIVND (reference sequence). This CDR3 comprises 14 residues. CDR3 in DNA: TGTGCCAGTAGCCAGCGAGGGACGGGCACTGAAGCTTTCTTT. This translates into CASSQRGTGTEAFF.

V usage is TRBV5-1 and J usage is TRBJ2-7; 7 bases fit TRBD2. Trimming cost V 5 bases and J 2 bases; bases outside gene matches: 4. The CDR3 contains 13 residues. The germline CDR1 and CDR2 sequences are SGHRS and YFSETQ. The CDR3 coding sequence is TGCGCCAGCAGACTACGGGGGGCCTACGAGCAGTACTTC. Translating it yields CASRLRGAYEQYF.

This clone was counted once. The CDR3 coding sequence is TGTGCCAGCAGCCAAGCTTCGGACAGGGTTAATGAAAAACTGTTTTTT. As protein: CASSQASDRVNEKLFF. The genes are TRBV4-2 and TRBJ1-4; 8 nucleotides align to TRBD1. Unmatched junction bases numbered 5, after V lost 1 base and J lost 4 bases. The CDR3 covers 16 residues. The germline V gene encodes CDR1 LGHNA and CDR2 YNFKEQ.

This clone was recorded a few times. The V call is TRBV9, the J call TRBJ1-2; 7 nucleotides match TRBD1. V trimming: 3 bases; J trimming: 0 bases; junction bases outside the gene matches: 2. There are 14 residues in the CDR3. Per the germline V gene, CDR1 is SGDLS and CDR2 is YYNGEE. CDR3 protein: CASSAGTANYGYTF. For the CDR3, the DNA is TGTGCCAGCAGCGCCGGGACAGCTAACTATGGCTACACCTTC.

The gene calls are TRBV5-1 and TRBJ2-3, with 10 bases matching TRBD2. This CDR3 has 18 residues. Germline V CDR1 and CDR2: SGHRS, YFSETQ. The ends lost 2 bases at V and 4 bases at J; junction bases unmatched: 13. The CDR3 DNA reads TGCGCCAGCAGCTTATTACCTAGCGGGAGTTTGATCCCAGATACGCAGTATTTT. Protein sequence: CASSLLPSGSLIPDTQYF. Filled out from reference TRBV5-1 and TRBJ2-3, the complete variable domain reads KAGVTQTPRYLIKTRGQQVTLSCSPISGHRSVSWYQQTPGQGLQFLFEYFSETQRNKGNFPGRFSGRQFSNSRSEMNVSTLELGDSALYLCASSLLPSGSLIPDTQYFGPGTRLTVL.

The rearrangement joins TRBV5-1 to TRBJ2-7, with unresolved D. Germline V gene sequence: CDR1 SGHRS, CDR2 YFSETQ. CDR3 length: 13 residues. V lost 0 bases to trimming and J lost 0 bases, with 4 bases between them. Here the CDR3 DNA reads TGCGCCAGCAGCTTGGCAGTCTCCTACGAGCAGTACTTC. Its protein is CASSLAVSYEQYF.

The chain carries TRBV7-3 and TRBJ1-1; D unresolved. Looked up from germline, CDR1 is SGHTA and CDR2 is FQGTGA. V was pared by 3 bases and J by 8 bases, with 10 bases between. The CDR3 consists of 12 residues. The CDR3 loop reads CASSFDGVEAFF. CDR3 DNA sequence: TGTGCCAGCAGCTTTGATGGGGTCGAAGCTTTCTTT.

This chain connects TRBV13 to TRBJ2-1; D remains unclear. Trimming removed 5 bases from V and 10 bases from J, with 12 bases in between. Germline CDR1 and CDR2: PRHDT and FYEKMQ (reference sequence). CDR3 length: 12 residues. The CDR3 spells CASSPPLREQFF. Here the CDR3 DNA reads TGTGCCAGCAGCCCCCCTCTGCGGGAGCAGTTCTTC.

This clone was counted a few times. The CDR3 region is CASSLTGNTEAFF. Here the CDR3 DNA reads TGTGCCAGCAGTTTAACTGGGAACACTGAAGCTTTCTTT. The genes are TRBV27 and TRBJ1-1; D is unclear. V was trimmed by 2 bases and J by 1 base, leaving 5 bases between them. Germline V lookup: CDR1 MNHEY, CDR2 SMNVEV (reference sequence). The CDR3 consists of 13 residues.

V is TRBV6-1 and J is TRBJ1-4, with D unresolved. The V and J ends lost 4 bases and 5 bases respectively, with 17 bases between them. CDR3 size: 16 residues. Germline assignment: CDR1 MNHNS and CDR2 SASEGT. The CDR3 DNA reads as TGTGCCAGCAGTGGGCCGACGGGAGTCTTCAATGAAAAACTGTTTTTT. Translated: CASSGPTGVFNEKLFF.

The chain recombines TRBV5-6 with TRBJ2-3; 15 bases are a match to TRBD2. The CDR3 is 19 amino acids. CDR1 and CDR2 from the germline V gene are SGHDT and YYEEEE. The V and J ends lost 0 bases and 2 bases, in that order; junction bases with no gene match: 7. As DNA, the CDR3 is TGTGCCAGCAGCTTGGAGCAGGGACTAGCGGGAGGCCTCACAGATACGCAGTATTTT. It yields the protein CASSLEQGLAGGLTDTQYF.

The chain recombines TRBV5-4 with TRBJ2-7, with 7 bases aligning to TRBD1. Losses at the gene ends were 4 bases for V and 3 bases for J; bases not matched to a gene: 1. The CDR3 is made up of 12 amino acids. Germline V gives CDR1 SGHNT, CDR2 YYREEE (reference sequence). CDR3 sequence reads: CASSRDSYEQYF. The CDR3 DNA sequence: TGTGCCAGCAGCAGGGACAGCTACGAGCAGTACTTC.